One sample yielded the 5 T cell receptor beta chains listed below, sequenced in a study of T cells in Graves' hyperthyroidism and ophthalmopathy. Amplified TCR beta CDR3 regions derived from RNA transcripts. The HTBI primer set served for first-round RT-PCR of the TCR CDR3. TCRdb used MiXCR to reprocess the multiplex PCR reads, holding one entry per CDR3 protein. Among some 800,000 distinct CDR3 sequences, over 35% were seen once, and the ten largest hold around 9.3%. Sequencing input: blood. These receptors were obtained from a man aged 18 to 35 with Graves' hyperthyroidism.

V usage is TRBV7-2 and J usage is TRBJ2-7, with 8 bases matching TRBD2. The V segment lost 5 bases and the J segment 1 base; nucleotides outside the gene matches: 4. Germline CDR1 and CDR2: SGHTA and FQGNSA. This CDR3 has 14 amino acids. CDR3 in DNA: TGTGCCAGCAGCCGGCGGGGGGATTCCTACGAGCAGTACTTC. Its translation is CASSRRGDSYEQYF.

About this clonotype: This may stem from a read error, because a much larger clone lies one nucleotide away. The chain uses TRBV15 and TRBJ2-5, with D unresolved. The CDR3 runs to 15 residues. Trimming cost V 8 bases and J 5 bases, with 21 bases left between them. The V gene's germline CDR1 is LNHNV and CDR2 YYDKDF (reference sequence). The CDR3 DNA is TGTGCCACCGGCCCCTCCCCCAGCAGAGATGAGACCCAGTACTTC. Protein: CATGPSPSRDETQYF.

At least ten counts were recorded for this clonotype. The genes are TRBV10-3 and TRBJ2-2; D perhaps matches TRBD1 (5 bases). The CDR3 loop spans 11 amino acids. CDR1 is ENHRY, CDR2 SYGVKD, per germline. The V and J ends lost 6 bases and 7 bases respectively, with 6 bases between them. The CDR3 DNA is TGTGCCATCAGCCAGGGCGGGGAGCTGTTTTTT. Protein product: CAISQGGELFF.

This clonotype was recorded a few times. The chain links TRBV9 to TRBJ1-1; 9 nucleotides align to TRBD1. Unmatched junction bases numbered 12, after V lost 4 bases and J lost 5 bases. The germline V gene encodes CDR1 SGDLS and CDR2 YYNGEE. The CDR3 totals 16 residues. The CDR3 spells CASSFVGQGTRTEAFF. CDR3 in DNA: TGTGCCAGCAGCTTTGTCGGACAGGGGACGCGTACTGAAGCTTTCTTT.

V gene TRBV5-1 combines with J gene TRBJ2-5, with 8 bases fitting TRBD1. Germline V gene lookup returns CDR1 SGHRS and CDR2 YFSETQ. The V and J ends lost 6 bases and 5 bases, in that order; junction bases with no gene match: 12. The length of the CDR3 is 15 residues. The CDR3 is CASKETGERSETQYF. The CDR3, as DNA: TGCGCCAGCAAGGAGACAGGGGAAAGGTCGGAGACCCAGTACTTC.